This TCR beta chain emerged from a study of PD-1 and CTLA-4 blockade in melanoma (dated by TCRdb to the early 2020s). For context, the study as a whole: The study compared how PD-1 blockade and CTLA-4 blockade affected the melanoma-reactive CD8 T cell response in patients with melanoma.

With regard to this clone: Its antigen is not yet known. The input lacks base qualities; no much larger clone sits a single base away.

Ends trimmed: V by 5 bases, J by 2 bases; bases unmatched to a gene: 4. CDR3 length: 15 amino acids, cysteine to phenylalanine. The CDR3 DNA has 45 bases and is translated from base 1. CDR1 and CDR2, per the germline V gene (reference sequence), are SEHNR and FQNEAQ. Libraries were made using the immunoSEQ multiplex PCR assay. TCRdb holds this immuneACCESS table with in-frame rearrangements only. Some clones are missing; in checked studies, unresolved V genes explain under half, and the rest has no known cause. This sample holds about 7,200 clones; 75% to 85% were observed only once. The biggest ten clones account for about 39% of the sample.

The sequence was collected from a human donor with melanoma. The chain is encoded by TRBV7-9 joined to TRBJ1-3; 9 central nucleotides agree with TRBD1. Sequencing used CD8+ T cells from peripheral blood, obtained before anti-PD-1 treatment. The CDR3 is CASSAYRGPGNTIYF. The nucleotide sequence reads TGTGCCAGCAGCGCCTACAGGGGGCCTGGAAACACCATATATTTT.